This entry lists 21 T cell receptor beta chains sequenced from one sample in a study of T cell responses to AZD1222 COVID-19 vaccine. Generated by immunoSEQ multiplex PCR, the TCRdb table keeps only in-frame clones and is missing some. The sample lists about 110,000 clones, around 90% occurring once. Material: peripheral blood, obtained on day 0 of AZD1222 vaccination. These receptors came from an adult in good health.

The chain recombines TRBV7-6 with TRBJ2-2; 11 bases match TRBD1. V was clipped by 4 bases and J by 4 bases; unmatched bases: 2. Germline V gives CDR1 SGHVS, CDR2 FNYEAQ. The CDR3 is 15 residues long. The CDR3 DNA reads as TGTGCCAGCAGCTGGGGGACAGGGGGCACCGGGGAGCTGTTTTTT. This sequence encodes CASSWGTGGTGELFF.

The chain combines TRBV30 with TRBJ2-5, with 9 bases fitting TRBD2. The CDR3 runs to 16 residues. CDR1 is GTSNPN and CDR2 is SVGIG in the germline V gene (reference sequence). After removal of 1 base from V and 0 bases from J, the junction contained 6 bases not matched to a gene. CDR3 nucleotide sequence: TGTGCCTGGAGTGATAGGGCGGGGGGGAACCAAGAGACCCAGTACTTC. Amino acid sequence: CAWSDRAGGNQETQYF.

The rearrangement links TRBV6-5 to TRBJ1-2; 8 nucleotides agree with TRBD1. Germline CDR1 MNHEY, CDR2 SVGAGI. V was clipped by 7 bases and J by 6 bases; unmatched bases: 4. CDR3 size: 12 residues. CDR3 nucleotide sequence: TGTGCCAGCACAGGGGACAGGCATGGCTACACCTTC. Translated: CASTGDRHGYTF.

V usage is TRBV4-1 and J usage is TRBJ1-2; possibly TRBD1 for D (5 bases). Germline assignment: CDR1 MGHRA and CDR2 YSYEKL. V was clipped by 1 base and J by 6 bases, with 9 bases between them. The CDR3 length is 13 residues. The CDR3: CASSQGTGNGYTF. In nucleotides, the CDR3 is TGCGCCAGCAGCCAAGGTACAGGCAATGGCTACACCTTC.

V gene TRBV2 combines with J gene TRBJ1-5; TRBD1 agrees at 7 bases. Trimming removed 5 bases from V and 6 bases from J; junction bases left unmatched: 4. Germline lookup yields CDR1 SNHLY and CDR2 FYNNEI. CDR3 size: 13 residues. CDR3 region: CASSQQGVQPQHF. CDR3 coding DNA: TGTGCCAGCAGTCAGCAGGGGGTTCAGCCCCAGCATTTT.

The chain links TRBV28 to TRBJ1-2; D remains ambiguous. Trimming took off 5 bases at V and 1 base at J, with 14 bases between the two ends. Per the germline V gene, CDR1 is MDHEN and CDR2 is SYDVKM. The CDR3 totals 15 residues. The CDR3 reads CASSPTGNFNYGYTF. The CDR3 DNA sequence: TGTGCCAGCAGTCCTACCGGCAATTTTAACTATGGCTACACCTTC.

This clone was observed once. The V call is TRBV30, the J call TRBJ1-5, with D uncertain. Trimming removed 0 bases at V and 3 bases at J, with 9 bases between. This CDR3 is built from 14 residues. Germline CDR1 GTSNPN, CDR2 SVGIG (reference sequence). As DNA, the CDR3 is TGTGCCTGGAGTGTATCTGAGGTCAATCAGCCCCAGCATTTT. Residues: CAWSVSEVNQPQHF.

The CDR3 bases are TGTGCCAGCAGTTACGGTTGGACAGGGTCGAATTCACCCCTCCACTTT. Translating gives CASSYGWTGSNSPLHF. The V call is TRBV6-5, the J call TRBJ1-6; 8 bases fit TRBD1. Germline CDR1 is MNHEY and CDR2 is SVGAGI. CDR3 length: 16 residues. After removal of 2 bases from V and 7 bases from J, the junction contained 7 bases not matched to a gene.

V gene TRBV9 combines with J gene TRBJ1-3, with D tentatively TRBD1 (5 bases). The CDR3 length is 16 residues. CDR1 is SGDLS, CDR2 YYNGEE, per germline. Trimming pared 0 bases from V and 4 bases from J, leaving 14 bases between. The CDR3 here is CASSVAGSGRGNTIYF. The CDR3 bases are TGTGCCAGCAGCGTAGCCGGGTCAGGGAGGGGAAACACCATATATTTT.

DNA for the CDR3: TGTGCCAGCACCTCAGTAGGGTACGATGCAGGTGAGCAGTTCTTC. The encoded protein is CASTSVGYDAGEQFF. The rearrangement links TRBV27 to TRBJ2-1; the D is unclear. V was trimmed by 7 bases and J by 9 bases, leaving 22 bases between them. The CDR3 length is 15 residues. CDR1 is MNHEY, CDR2 SMNVEV, per germline (reference sequence).

The CDR3, as DNA: TGCGCCAGCAGCTTACTGGACGGGACCGGGGCCAACGTCCTGACTTTC. Translation gives CASSLLDGTGANVLTF. The chain carries TRBV5-1 and TRBJ2-6, with D possibly called TRBD1 or TRBD2 (5 bases each). The CDR3 covers 16 residues. Germline V lookup: CDR1 SGHRS, CDR2 YFSETQ. V was trimmed by 2 bases and J by 4 bases, leaving 13 bases between them.

This clone was found once. The chain joins TRBV11-3 to TRBJ1-1; D may be TRBD1 (6 bases). V was cut by 4 bases and J by 2 bases, with 11 bases left in between. CDR3 length equals 14 residues. Per germline, CDR1 SGHNT and CDR2 YENEEA. The chain's CDR3 is CASSSSGQNTEAFF. The CDR3 DNA reads as TGTGCCAGCAGCTCCTCGGGACAAAACACTGAAGCTTTCTTT.

As for this clone: The junction departs from germline at one end; a sequencing error may be responsible. The chain is built from TRBV9 and TRBJ1-2; no clear D. CDR1 is SGDLS and CDR2 is YYNGEE in the germline V gene. The CDR3 is 14 residues long. The CDR3 sequence is CASTVLGGFLGYTF. The CDR3 DNA sequence: TGTGCCAGCACCGTATTAGGAGGGTTTCTAGGCTACACCTTC. Full variable domain (rest looked up from reference TRBV9 and TRBJ1-2): DSGVTQTPKHLITATGQRVTLRCSPRSGDLSVYWYQQSLDQGLQFLIQYYNGEERAKGNILERFSAQQFPDLHSELNLSSLELGDSALYFCASTVLGGFLGYTFGSGTRLTVV.

The V and J genes are TRBV24-1 and TRBJ2-1; TRBD2 matches at 9 bases. The CDR3 has 14 amino acids. Germline loops: CDR1 KGHDR, CDR2 SFDVKD. The V segment lost 7 bases and the J segment 10 bases; nucleotides outside the gene matches: 10. The CDR3 sequence is CATRDSRLAEEQFF. The CDR3 nucleotides are TGTGCCACCAGGGACTCAAGACTAGCGGAAGAGCAGTTCTTC.

The J gene is TRBJ2-7, the V gene TRBV28, with D perhaps matching TRBD1 or TRBD2 (6 bases each). Trimming removed 4 bases from V and 3 bases from J, with 16 bases in between. The germline CDR1 and CDR2 sequences are MDHEN and SYDVKM. The CDR3 contains 15 residues. DNA for the CDR3: TGTGCCAGCAGTTCAAAGGGGGGAGTCTTCTACGAGCAGTACTTC. This translates into CASSSKGGVFYEQYF. Based on the CDR3 plus reference TRBV28 and TRBJ2-7, the full variable domain is DVKVTQSSRYLVKRTGEKVFLECVQDMDHENMFWYRQDPGLGLRLIYFSYDVKMKEKGDIPEGYSVSREKKERFSLILESASTNQTSMYLCASSSKGGVFYEQYFGPGTRLTVT.

The chain is built from TRBV6-5 and TRBJ1-5; 9 bases are shared with TRBD1. The junction had 7 bases not matched to a gene; V was cut back by 4 bases and J by 3 bases. CDR3 length: 16 residues. Germline V lookup: CDR1 MNHEY, CDR2 SVGAGI. The CDR3 here is CASSLSGQGANQPQHF. The CDR3 coding sequence is TGTGCCAGCAGTTTATCGGGACAGGGCGCCAATCAGCCCCAGCATTTT.

This clone was recorded only once. The chain is built from TRBV9 and TRBJ2-3; 9 positions agree with TRBD2. Trimming at V came to 0 bases and at J to 4 bases, leaving 6 bases not matched to a gene. This CDR3 is 16 amino acids long. CDR1 SGDLS and CDR2 YYNGEE come from the germline V gene. CDR3 residues: CASSVGSSGGADTQYF. The CDR3 DNA is TGTGCCAGCAGCGTAGGAAGTAGCGGGGGTGCAGATACGCAGTATTTT. The full variable domain, rest sourced from reference TRBV9 and TRBJ2-3, is DSGVTQTPKHLITATGQRVTLRCSPRSGDLSVYWYQQSLDQGLQFLIQYYNGEERAKGNILERFSAQQFPDLHSELNLSSLELGDSALYFCASSVGSSGGADTQYFGPGTRLTVL.

The chain uses TRBV10-3 and TRBJ2-3; TRBD2 aligns across 13 bases. The CDR3 is 15 amino acids. Per the germline V gene, CDR1 is ENHRY and CDR2 is SYGVKD. V gave up 5 bases and J gave up 4 bases; unmatched junction bases: 3. CDR3 in amino acids: CAISKTSGGSDTQYF. CDR3 DNA sequence: TGTGCCATCAGTAAGACTAGCGGGGGGTCAGATACGCAGTATTTT.

The rearrangement uses TRBV2 and TRBJ1-2, with TRBD1 identical over 11 bases. Looked up from germline, CDR1 is SNHLY and CDR2 is FYNNEI. The CDR3 length is 11 residues. Trimming took 6 bases from V and 12 from J; bases not matched to a gene: 3. The CDR3 DNA reads TGTGCCAGCAGGGGGACAGGGGGACACACCTTC. The encoded protein is CASRGTGGHTF.

This chain connects TRBV5-1 to TRBJ1-5; D unclear. This CDR3 is 14 amino acids long. V lost 0 bases and J 9 bases, leaving 13 bases between the germline ends. CDR1 is SGHRS and CDR2 is YFSETQ in the germline V gene. DNA for the CDR3: TGCGCCAGCAGCTTGGCCGCAGGATTGGGGCCCCAGCATTTT. It translates to CASSLAAGLGPQHF.

This chain uses TRBV4-2 with TRBJ2-7; 8 nucleotides agree with TRBD1. CDR3 length equals 13 residues. Germline V gene lookup returns CDR1 LGHNA and CDR2 YNFKEQ. The V segment lost 2 bases and the J segment 7 bases; nucleotides outside the gene matches: 4. Here the CDR3 DNA reads TGTGCCAGCAGCCAATCCAGGGGGCGAGAGCAGTACTTC. Amino acid sequence: CASSQSRGREQYF.